Listed here are 27 T cell receptor beta chains from one sample, sequenced in a study of neurological immune-mediated disorders. TCRdb redid the calling of the 5' RACE reads with MiXCR, one entry per CDR3 protein. The sample gives around 16,000 distinct CDR3 sequences, approximately 8.8% of which show up once; around 40% is in the top ten. The specimen was CD8+ T cells from blood. The receptor source for this set is a man in his fifties in good health.

The sample holds many counts of this clonotype. V usage is TRBV7-9 and J usage is TRBJ2-7, with D perhaps TRBD2 (7 bases). Germline assignment: CDR1 SEHNR and CDR2 FQNEAQ (reference sequence). The CDR3 contains 15 residues. With 4 bases removed from V and 6 bases from J, the gap between germline ends came to 19 bases. The CDR3 DNA follows: TGTGCCAGCAGCTCCCTAGGGGGGGCGGGGAGCGAGCAGTACTTC. It yields the protein CASSSLGGAGSEQYF.

This clonotype was found many times. V is TRBV7-9 and J is TRBJ2-7, with D unresolved. Germline CDR1 and CDR2: SEHNR and FQNEAQ (reference sequence). Trimming stripped 4 bases from V and 6 bases from J, with 7 bases between. This CDR3 has 11 amino acids. CDR3: CASSSQAEQYF. In nucleotides, the CDR3 is TGTGCCAGCAGCTCCCAGGCCGAGCAGTACTTC.

Ten or more counts support this clonotype. The rearrangement joins TRBV7-9 to TRBJ2-1; the match to TRBD2 covers 11 bases. V lost 3 bases and J lost 3; bases outside the gene matches: 4. Germline V gives CDR1 SEHNR, CDR2 FQNEAQ (reference sequence). This CDR3 contains 16 residues. The CDR3 DNA follows: TGTGCCAGCAGCTTGGGTAGCGGGGGGGTCTACAATGAGCAGTTCTTC. Encoded protein: CASSLGSGGVYNEQFF.

This clonotype was picked up many times. CDR3 amino acids: CASSYSSGANVLTF. Written as DNA, the CDR3 is TGTGCCAGCAGTTACAGCTCTGGGGCCAACGTCCTGACTTTC. The chain carries TRBV6-2 or TRBV6-3 and TRBJ2-6, with unresolved D. Germline CDR1 MNHEY, CDR2 SVGEGT. V lost 2 bases, J lost 0 bases, and 2 bases lay in between. This CDR3 region has 14 residues.

The genes are TRBV6-2 or TRBV6-3 and TRBJ2-7; the match to TRBD1 covers 8 bases. The CDR3 totals 15 residues. Germline V gene data show CDR1 as MNHEY and CDR2 as SVGEGT. Germline trimming cut 2 bases from V and 3 bases from J; bases unmatched to any gene: 6. CDR3 sequence (DNA): TGTGCCAGCAGTTACAAGGACAGGGTGGGCTACGAGCAGTACTTC. The encoded protein is CASSYKDRVGYEQYF.

This clonotype appeared many times. The chain joins TRBV7-9 to TRBJ2-7, with D uncertain. V was pared by 0 bases and J by 0 bases, with 6 bases between. Germline V lookup: CDR1 SEHNR, CDR2 FQNEAQ (reference sequence). This CDR3 is built from 14 residues. CDR3 protein: CASSLAPDSYEQYF. CDR3 sequence (DNA): TGTGCCAGCAGCTTAGCTCCAGACTCCTACGAGCAGTACTTC.

This clonotype occurred many times. The chain recombines TRBV20-1 with TRBJ2-7; 13 bases fit TRBD2. Germline V gene data show CDR1 as DFQATT and CDR2 as SNEGSKA (reference sequence). J was trimmed by 6 bases and V by 4 bases; bases with no gene match: 3. The CDR3 is 13 residues long. CDR3 in amino acids: CSATGTSGTEQYF. CDR3 bases: TGCAGTGCTACCGGGACTAGCGGGACCGAGCAGTACTTC.

This clonotype was observed many times. The chain links TRBV13 to TRBJ2-3; D is uncertain. The CDR3 is made up of 13 amino acids. Germline V gene data show CDR1 as PRHDT and CDR2 as FYEKMQ (reference sequence). Trimming removed 5 bases from V and 1 base from J, with 7 bases in between. This CDR3 is CASSLSRTDTQYF. Written as DNA, the CDR3 is TGTGCCAGCAGCCTCAGCCGCACAGATACGCAGTATTTT.

The sample holds many counts of this clonotype. J is TRBJ2-1 and V is TRBV2; no definite D call. There are 13 residues in the CDR3. V lost 6 bases to trimming and J lost 6 bases, with 12 bases between them. Per the germline V gene, CDR1 is SNHLY and CDR2 is FYNNEI. The CDR3 nucleotides read TGTGCCAGCAGGAGCCCCGACTCCAATGAGCAGTTCTTC. Translation gives CASRSPDSNEQFF.

This clonotype was detected many times. This chain uses TRBV6-5 with TRBJ1-5; 7 positions match TRBD1. The CDR3 extends over 15 amino acids. V gave up 6 bases and J gave up 0 bases; unmatched junction bases: 5. Germline V gene data show CDR1 as MNHEY and CDR2 as SVGAGI. The CDR3 spells CASRQTGYSNQPQHF. The CDR3 DNA is TGTGCCAGCAGGCAGACAGGGTATAGCAATCAGCCCCAGCATTTT.

Many counts were recorded for this clonotype. The rearrangement joins TRBV4-2 to TRBJ2-7, with 7 bases identical to TRBD1. V shed 3 bases and J 0 bases; nucleotides not matched to a gene: 8. From germline, CDR1 is LGHNA and CDR2 YNFKEQ. The CDR3 is 16 amino acids. The CDR3 DNA reads as TGTGCCAGCAGCCACACAACAGGGGTTAGCTCCTACGAGCAGTACTTC. Its protein product is CASSHTTGVSSYEQYF.

In its sample, this clonotype was seen a few times. The V gene is TRBV5-6, the J gene TRBJ2-6; the D gene could be TRBD1 or TRBD2 (5 bases each). The CDR3 contains 15 residues. Germline values: CDR1 SGHDT, CDR2 YYEEEE. Deletions cut 0 bases from V and 2 bases from J, with 6 bases between. The CDR3 is CASSLVGAGANVLTF. CDR3 DNA: TGTGCCAGCAGCTTGGTGGGGGCTGGGGCCAACGTCCTGACTTTC.

V gene TRBV6-2 or TRBV6-3 combines with J gene TRBJ2-5; D is undetermined. The ends were cut back, 0 bases at V and 2 bases at J, with 13 bases in the middle. The CDR3 runs 16 residues. Germline assignment: CDR1 MNHEY and CDR2 SVGEGT. CDR3 loop: CASSYSIYQLQETQYF. In DNA form, the CDR3 reads TGTGCCAGCAGTTACTCGATTTACCAGTTACAAGAGACCCAGTACTTC.

This clonotype was counted ten times or more. The chain employs TRBV7-3 and TRBJ2-1; D is unclear. Germline CDR1 reads SGHTA; CDR2 reads FQGTGA. The CDR3 sequence is 15 residues long. V was trimmed by 1 base and J by 2 bases, leaving 9 bases between them. CDR3 residues: CASSLRGGPYNEQFF. The CDR3 nucleotides read TGTGCCAGCAGCTTAAGGGGTGGCCCCTACAATGAGCAGTTCTTC. Together with reference TRBV7-3 and TRBJ2-1, the CDR3 gives the full variable domain: GAGVSQTPSNKVTEKGKYVELRCDPISGHTALYWYRQSLGQGPEFLIYFQGTGAADDSGLPNDRFFAVRPEGSVSTLKIQRTERGDSAVYLCASSLRGGPYNEQFFGPGTRLTVL.

This clonotype was counted at least ten times. V and J are TRBV5-1 and TRBJ1-1; the D gene is possibly TRBD1 (5 bases). Germline V gene sequence: CDR1 SGHRS, CDR2 YFSETQ. V lost 4 bases, J lost 3 bases, and 13 bases lay in between. This CDR3 has 14 residues. The CDR3: CASSRVLTDTEAFF. CDR3 in DNA: TGCGCCAGCAGCCGGGTCTTGACAGACACTGAAGCTTTCTTT.

This clonotype was observed many times. This chain connects TRBV6-6 to TRBJ2-3; D is unresolved. Germline CDR1 reads MNHNY; CDR2 reads SVGAGI (reference sequence). This CDR3 region has 15 residues. The ends were cut back, 4 bases at V and 6 bases at J, with 17 bases in the middle. The CDR3 spells CASSSPGGPHDTQYF. The CDR3 DNA sequence: TGTGCCAGCAGTTCGCCGGGCGGTCCGCACGATACGCAGTATTTT.

This clonotype was counted many times. The chain combines TRBV20-1 with TRBJ2-1; the D gene could be TRBD1 or TRBD2 (6 bases each). This CDR3 has 12 amino acids. Germline V gene lookup returns CDR1 DFQATT and CDR2 SNEGSKA (reference sequence). The CDR3 region is CSGGHSYNEQFF. CDR3 DNA: TGCAGCGGGGGCCATTCCTACAATGAGCAGTTCTTC.

This clonotype was detected many times. Here the CDR3 reads CATSRDSGRVPYNEQFF. Written as DNA, the CDR3 is TGTGCCACCAGCAGAGATTCGGGGAGGGTCCCCTACAATGAGCAGTTCTTC. This rearrangement joins TRBV15 to TRBJ2-1; 7 bases agree with TRBD2. Germline lookup yields CDR1 LNHNV and CDR2 YYDKDF (reference sequence). V dropped 0 bases and J dropped 2; count of bases not matched to a gene: 7. This CDR3 is 17 amino acids long.

This clonotype occurred many times. The gene calls are TRBV20-1 and TRBJ2-7; D perhaps matches TRBD2 (6 bases). Germline values: CDR1 DFQATT, CDR2 SNEGSKA (reference sequence). The ends were cut back, 1 base at V and 6 bases at J, with 13 bases in the middle. CDR3 length: 13 amino acids. The CDR3 reads CSARATSFPEQYF. The CDR3 nucleotides are TGCAGTGCTAGAGCGACTAGTTTTCCCGAGCAGTACTTC.

In this sample, this clonotype turned up many times. This sequence joins TRBV4-1 and TRBJ2-1; 12 bases fit TRBD2. This CDR3 region has 20 residues. V trimming: 8 bases; J trimming: 5 bases; junction bases outside the gene matches: 22. The V gene's germline CDR1 is MGHRA and CDR2 YSYEKL. The CDR3 here is CASSQIGAGLRTSGNNEQFF. In DNA form, the CDR3 reads TGCGCCAGCTCCCAGATCGGGGCAGGGTTGCGGACTAGCGGGAACAATGAGCAGTTCTTC.

This clonotype has only one observation. The chain recombines TRBV28 with TRBJ2-3, with a tentative D call TRBD2 (6 bases). The CDR3 loop spans 14 amino acids. The ends were cut back, 8 bases at V and 6 bases at J, with 18 bases in the middle. Germline V gives CDR1 MDHEN, CDR2 SYDVKM. CDR3 protein: CASPTAGFDDTQYF. For the CDR3, the DNA is TGTGCCAGCCCAACTGCGGGGTTCGACGATACGCAGTATTTT.

This clonotype was counted at least ten times. This rearrangement joins TRBV5-1 to TRBJ2-3, with D perhaps TRBD2 (5 bases). Germline V gives CDR1 SGHRS, CDR2 YFSETQ. The CDR3 covers 13 residues. Trimming pared 7 bases from V and 4 bases from J, leaving 13 bases between. CDR3 coding DNA: TGCGCCAGCGGGTGGGGAGACGCAGATACGCAGTATTTT. The encoded protein is CASGWGDADTQYF. Full variable domain (missing parts from reference TRBV5-1 and TRBJ2-3): KAGVTQTPRYLIKTRGQQVTLSCSPISGHRSVSWYQQTPGQGLQFLFEYFSETQRNKGNFPGRFSGRQFSNSRSEMNVSTLELGDSALYLCASGWGDADTQYFGPGTRLTVL.

This clonotype occurred a few times. The chain links TRBV14 to TRBJ1-1, with TRBD1 matching 8 bases. Germline lookup yields CDR1 SGHDN and CDR2 FVKESK. Losses at the gene ends were 4 bases for V and 4 bases for J; bases not matched to a gene: 8. The CDR3 covers 15 residues. CDR3 loop: CASSLITGGGTEAFF. CDR3 in DNA: TGTGCCAGCAGCCTCATTACAGGGGGAGGCACTGAAGCTTTCTTT.

There are many counts of this clonotype. The chain couples TRBV29-1 to TRBJ2-2; D ambiguous. The germline CDR1 and CDR2 sequences are SQVTM and ANQGSEA. The V gene lost 4 bases and the J gene lost 4 bases, with 13 bases spanning the gap. CDR3 length: 14 residues. DNA for the CDR3: TGCAGCGTTGTTTCAGAGTACGGCACCGGGGAGCTGTTTTTT. It encodes CSVVSEYGTGELFF.

This clonotype was detected many times. This chain joins TRBV7-9 and TRBJ2-7, with 11 bases identical to TRBD2. The CDR3 is 18 residues long. Germline V gene sequence: CDR1 SEHNR, CDR2 FQNEAQ (reference sequence). Trimming at V came to 8 bases and at J to 0 bases, leaving 15 bases not matched to a gene. CDR3: CASASLPLAGGYSYEQYF. Written as DNA, the CDR3 is TGTGCCAGCGCTTCCCTCCCCCTAGCGGGAGGTTACTCCTACGAGCAGTACTTC.

This clonotype occurred many times. The chain joins TRBV7-6 to TRBJ2-7, with 9 nucleotides matching TRBD1. V was pared by 1 base and J by 2 bases, with 6 bases of the junction left unmatched. Germline V gene data show CDR1 as SGHVS and CDR2 as FNYEAQ. The CDR3 has 16 residues. CDR3 amino acids: CASSLGPGQGTYEQYF. CDR3 bases: TGTGCCAGCAGCTTAGGTCCGGGACAGGGAACCTACGAGCAGTACTTC. Supplemented by reference TRBV7-6 and TRBJ2-7, the full variable domain reads GAGVSQSPRYKVTKRGQDVALRCDPISGHVSLYWYRQALGQGPEFLTYFNYEAQQDKSGLPNDRFSAERPEGSISTLTIQRTEQRDSAMYRCASSLGPGQGTYEQYFGPGTRLTVT.

At least ten counts were recorded for this clonotype. V gene TRBV10-3 combines with J gene TRBJ2-1; no clear D. Germline CDR1 is ENHRY and CDR2 is SYGVKD. The CDR3 is 14 residues long. The ends were cut back, 2 bases at V and 9 bases at J, with 14 bases in the middle. The DNA of the CDR3 is TGTGCCATCAGTGAGGGGGATTCGAAGGGTGAGCAGTTCTTC. This translates into CAISEGDSKGEQFF.